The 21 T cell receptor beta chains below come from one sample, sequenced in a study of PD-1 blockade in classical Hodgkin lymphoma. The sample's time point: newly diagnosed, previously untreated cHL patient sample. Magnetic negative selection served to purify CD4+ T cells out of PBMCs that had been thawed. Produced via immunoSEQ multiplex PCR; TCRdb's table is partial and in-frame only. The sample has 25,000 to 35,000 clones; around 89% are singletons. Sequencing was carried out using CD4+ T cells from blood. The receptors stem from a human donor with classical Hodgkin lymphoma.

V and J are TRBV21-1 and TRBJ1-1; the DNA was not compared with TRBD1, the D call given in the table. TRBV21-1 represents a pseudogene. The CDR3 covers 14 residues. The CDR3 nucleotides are TGTGCCAGCAGCAAAGCAACAGGGAGCACTGAAGCTTTCTTT. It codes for CASSKATGSTEAFF.

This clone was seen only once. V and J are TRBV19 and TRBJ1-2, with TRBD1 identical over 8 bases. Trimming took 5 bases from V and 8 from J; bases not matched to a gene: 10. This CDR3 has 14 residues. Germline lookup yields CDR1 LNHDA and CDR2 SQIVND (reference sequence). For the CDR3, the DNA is TGTGCCAGTAGTGCTTCCCCAGGGGGCAAAGGCTACACCTTC. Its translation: CASSASPGGKGYTF. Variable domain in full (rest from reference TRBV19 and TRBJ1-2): DGGITQSPKYLFRKEGQNVTLSCEQNLNHDAMYWYRQDPGQGLRLIYYSQIVNDFQKGDIAEGYSVSREKKESFPLTVTSAQKNPTAFYLCASSASPGGKGYTFGSGTRLTVV.

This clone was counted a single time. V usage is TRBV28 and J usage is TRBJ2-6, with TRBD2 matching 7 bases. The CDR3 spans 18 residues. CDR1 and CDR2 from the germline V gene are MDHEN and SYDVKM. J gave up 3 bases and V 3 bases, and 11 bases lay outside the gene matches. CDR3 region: CASSFLGGELGGANVLTF. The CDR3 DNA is TGTGCCAGCAGTTTCTTGGGAGGGGAACTAGGTGGGGCCAACGTCCTGACTTTC. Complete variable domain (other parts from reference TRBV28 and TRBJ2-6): DVKVTQSSRYLVKRTGEKVFLECVQDMDHENMFWYRQDPGLGLRLIYFSYDVKMKEKGDIPEGYSVSREKKERFSLILESASTNQTSMYLCASSFLGGELGGANVLTFGAGSRLTVL.

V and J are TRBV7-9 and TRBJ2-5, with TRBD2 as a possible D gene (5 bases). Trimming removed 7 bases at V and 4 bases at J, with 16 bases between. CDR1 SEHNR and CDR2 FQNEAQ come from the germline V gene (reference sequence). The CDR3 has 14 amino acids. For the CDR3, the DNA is TGTGCCAGCAACCCCCCGGGGAGTGGAGAGACCCAGTACTTC. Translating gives CASNPPGSGETQYF. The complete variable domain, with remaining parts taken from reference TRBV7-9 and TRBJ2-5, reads DTGVSQNPRHKITKRGQNVTFRCDPISEHNRLYWYRQTLGQGPEFLTYFQNEAQLEKSRLLSDRFSAERPKGSFSTLEIQRTEQGDSAMYLCASNPPGSGETQYFGPGTRLLVL.

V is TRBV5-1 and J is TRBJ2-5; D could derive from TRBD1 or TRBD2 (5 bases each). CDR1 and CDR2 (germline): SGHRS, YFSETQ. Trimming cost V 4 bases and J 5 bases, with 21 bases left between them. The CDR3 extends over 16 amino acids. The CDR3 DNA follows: TGCGCCAGCAGCCCCGGTGGGGGTGCGGCTTGGGAGACCCAGTACTTC. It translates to CASSPGGGAAWETQYF.

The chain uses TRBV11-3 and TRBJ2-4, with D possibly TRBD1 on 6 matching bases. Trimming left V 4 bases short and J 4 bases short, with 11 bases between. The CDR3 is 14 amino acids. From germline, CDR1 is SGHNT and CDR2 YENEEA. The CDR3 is CASSYREDKNIQYF. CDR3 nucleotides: TGTGCCAGCAGCTACAGGGAAGATAAAAACATTCAGTACTTC.

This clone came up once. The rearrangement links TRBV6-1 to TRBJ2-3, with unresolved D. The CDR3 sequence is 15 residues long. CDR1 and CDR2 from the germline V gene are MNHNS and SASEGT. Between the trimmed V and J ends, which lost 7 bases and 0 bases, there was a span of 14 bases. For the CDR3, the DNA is TGTGCCAGCACCCAAAGGGTCTCTAGCACAGATACGCAGTATTTT. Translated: CASTQRVSSTDTQYF.

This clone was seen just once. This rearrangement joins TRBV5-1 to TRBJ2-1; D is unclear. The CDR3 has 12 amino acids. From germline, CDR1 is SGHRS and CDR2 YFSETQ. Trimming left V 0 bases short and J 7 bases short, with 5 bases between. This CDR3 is CASSLVVNEQFF. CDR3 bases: TGCGCCAGCAGCTTGGTGGTAAATGAGCAGTTCTTC.

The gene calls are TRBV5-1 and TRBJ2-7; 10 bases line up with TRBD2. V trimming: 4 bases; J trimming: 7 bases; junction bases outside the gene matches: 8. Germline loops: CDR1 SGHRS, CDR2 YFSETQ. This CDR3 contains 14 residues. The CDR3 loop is CASSPGTSAKEQYF. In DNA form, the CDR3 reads TGCGCCAGCAGCCCTGGGACTAGCGCTAAAGAGCAGTACTTC.

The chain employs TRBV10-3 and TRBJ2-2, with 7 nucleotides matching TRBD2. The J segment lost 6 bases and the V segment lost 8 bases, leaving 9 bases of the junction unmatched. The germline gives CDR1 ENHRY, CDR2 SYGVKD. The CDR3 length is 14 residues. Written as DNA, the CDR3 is TGTGCCATCTACAGCGGGACCAATCCCGGGGAGCTGTTTTTT. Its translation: CAIYSGTNPGELFF.

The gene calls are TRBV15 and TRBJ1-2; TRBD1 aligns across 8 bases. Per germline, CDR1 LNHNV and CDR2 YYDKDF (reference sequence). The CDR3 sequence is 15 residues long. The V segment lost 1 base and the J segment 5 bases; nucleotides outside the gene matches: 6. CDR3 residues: CATSRGSGQAYGYTF. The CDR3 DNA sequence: TGTGCCACCAGCAGAGGGTCGGGACAGGCATATGGCTACACCTTC.

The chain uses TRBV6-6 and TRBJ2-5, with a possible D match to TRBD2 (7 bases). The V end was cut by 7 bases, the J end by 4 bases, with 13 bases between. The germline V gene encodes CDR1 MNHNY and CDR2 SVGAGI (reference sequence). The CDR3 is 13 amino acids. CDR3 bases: TGTGCCAGCAACGGGGGGCTCCGAGAGACCCAGTACTTC. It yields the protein CASNGGLRETQYF.

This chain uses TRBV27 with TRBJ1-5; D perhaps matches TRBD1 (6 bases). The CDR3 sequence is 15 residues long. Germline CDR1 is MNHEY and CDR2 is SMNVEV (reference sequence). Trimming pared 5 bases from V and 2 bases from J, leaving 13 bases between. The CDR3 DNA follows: TGTGCCAGCAGTATAGGGGGTATGGGCAATCAGCCCCAGCATTTT. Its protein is CASSIGGMGNQPQHF.

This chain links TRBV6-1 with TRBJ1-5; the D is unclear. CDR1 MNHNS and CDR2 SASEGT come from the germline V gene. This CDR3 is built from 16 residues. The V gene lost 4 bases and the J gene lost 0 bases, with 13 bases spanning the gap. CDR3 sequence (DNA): TGTGCCAGCAGTGGCCCGACGGCGTATAGCAATCAGCCCCAGCATTTT. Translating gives CASSGPTAYSNQPQHF.

The CDR3 is CASSQLRNTIYF. The CDR3 DNA sequence: TGTGCCAGCTCCCAGCTTCGAAACACCATATATTTT. The chain combines TRBV11-3 with TRBJ1-3; D remains unclear. CDR1 SGHNT and CDR2 YENEEA come from the germline V gene. The CDR3 sequence is 12 residues long. Trimming removed 8 bases from V and 5 bases from J, with 10 bases in between.

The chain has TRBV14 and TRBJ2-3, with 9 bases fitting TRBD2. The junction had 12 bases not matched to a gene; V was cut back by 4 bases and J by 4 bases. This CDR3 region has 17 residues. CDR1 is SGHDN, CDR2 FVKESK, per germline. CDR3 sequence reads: CASSPRRSGSGADTQYF. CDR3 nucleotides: TGTGCCAGCAGCCCCCGCCGTAGCGGGAGTGGGGCAGATACGCAGTATTTT.

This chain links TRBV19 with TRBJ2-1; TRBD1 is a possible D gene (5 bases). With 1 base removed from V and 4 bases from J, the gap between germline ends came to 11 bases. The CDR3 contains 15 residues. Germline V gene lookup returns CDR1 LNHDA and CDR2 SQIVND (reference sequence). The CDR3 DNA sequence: TGTGCCAGTAGTATAGCCGCAGGGTCTTACAATGAGCAGTTCTTC. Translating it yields CASSIAAGSYNEQFF.

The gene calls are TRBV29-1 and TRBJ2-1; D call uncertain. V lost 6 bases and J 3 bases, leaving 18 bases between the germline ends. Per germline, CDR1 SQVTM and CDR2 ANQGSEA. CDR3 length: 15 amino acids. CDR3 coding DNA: TGCAGCGTGACCCACCCCAGTCGTCTCTACAATGAGCAGTTCTTC. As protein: CSVTHPSRLYNEQFF.

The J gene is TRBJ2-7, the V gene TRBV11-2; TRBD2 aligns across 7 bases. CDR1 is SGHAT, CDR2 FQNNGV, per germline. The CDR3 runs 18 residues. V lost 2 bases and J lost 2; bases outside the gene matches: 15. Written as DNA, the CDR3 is TGTGCCAGCAGCTTAACGGACTCTAGCGGTACCAGCCCCTACGAGCAGTACTTC. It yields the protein CASSLTDSSGTSPYEQYF. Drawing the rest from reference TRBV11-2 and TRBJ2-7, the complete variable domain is EAGVAQSPRYKIIEKRQSVAFWCNPISGHATLYWYQQILGQGPKLLIQFQNNGVVDDSQLPKDRFSAERLKGVDSTLKIQPAKLEDSAVYLCASSLTDSSGTSPYEQYFGPGTRLTVT.

For the CDR3, the DNA is TGTGCCAGCAGCCTATACACAGATACGCAGTATTTT. This codes for CASSLYTDTQYF. This chain joins TRBV9 and TRBJ2-3; D uncertain. The germline gives CDR1 SGDLS, CDR2 YYNGEE. CDR3 length: 12 residues. The V end was cut by 4 bases, the J end by 2 bases, with 5 bases between.

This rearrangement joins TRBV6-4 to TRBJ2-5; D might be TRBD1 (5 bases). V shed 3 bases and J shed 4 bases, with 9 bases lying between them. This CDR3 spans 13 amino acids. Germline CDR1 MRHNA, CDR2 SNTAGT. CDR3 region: CASSEFRGETQYF. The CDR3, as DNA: TGTGCCAGCAGTGAATTTAGGGGAGAGACCCAGTACTTC.